Shown below are 27 T cell receptor beta chains from a single sample sequenced in a study of cytomegalovirus exposure and HLA in healthy donors. Primers included in the PCR were 60 Vbeta and 13 Jbeta primers. This table comes from immunoSEQ multiplex PCR, and its TCRdb copy is limited to in-frame clones, with some not included. The sample has 180,000 or so clones; around 77% are singletons. Sequenced sample: PBMCs. The receptors stem from a woman aged 25 to 39 in good health and CMV-seropositive.

The chain carries TRBV4-3 and TRBJ1-1; unclear D gene. The V end was cut by 3 bases, the J end by 1 base, with 12 bases between. The CDR3 totals 15 residues. CDR1 is LGHNA and CDR2 is YSLEER in the germline V gene. CDR3 loop: CASSQRIAKNTEAFF. The DNA of the CDR3 is TGCGCCAGCAGCCAGAGAATCGCAAAGAACACTGAAGCTTTCTTT.

On this clone: Other DNA sequences within the sample encode an identical CDR3. The chain is built from TRBV5-6 and TRBJ1-5; TRBD1 matches 7 bases. V was pared by 0 bases and J by 5 bases, with 5 bases of the junction left unmatched. Germline CDR1 SGHDT, CDR2 YYEEEE. The CDR3 runs 15 residues. CDR3: CASSLGGRGHQPQHF. The CDR3 DNA reads as TGTGCCAGCAGCTTGGGGGGTAGGGGGCATCAGCCCCAGCATTTT.

Concerning this clone: In the same sample, other DNA sequences code for this CDR3. V gene TRBV30 combines with J gene TRBJ2-7; D gene unclear. CDR1 and CDR2 (germline): GTSNPN, SVGIG (reference sequence). The CDR3 runs 13 residues. Trimming removed 3 bases at V and 0 bases at J, with 9 bases between. CDR3 DNA: TGTGCCTGGAGCCGCGGTAGCTCCTACGAGCAGTACTTC. Its protein product is CAWSRGSSYEQYF.

The genes are TRBV29-1 and TRBJ2-6, with a weak D call TRBD2 (7 bases). Trimming took off 5 bases at V and 0 bases at J, with 20 bases between the two ends. CDR1 SQVTM and CDR2 ANQGSEA come from the germline V gene. This CDR3 is built from 18 residues. CDR3 sequence reads: CSVNLRGQGTSGANVLTF. Written as DNA, the CDR3 is TGCAGCGTTAACTTGCGGGGGCAGGGAACCTCTGGGGCCAACGTCCTGACTTTC.

This clone appeared once. This sequence joins TRBV5-1 and TRBJ1-1; 7 bases line up with TRBD1. The germline gives CDR1 SGHRS, CDR2 YFSETQ. J was trimmed by 12 bases and V by 1 base; bases with no gene match: 9. The CDR3 loop spans 13 amino acids. The CDR3 here is CASSLPEDRRTFF. Written as DNA, the CDR3 is TGCGCCAGCAGCTTGCCTGAGGACAGGAGAACTTTCTTT.

The V gene is TRBV11-2, the J gene TRBJ2-3; 13 nucleotides align to TRBD2. Losses at the gene ends were 1 base for V and 2 bases for J; bases not matched to a gene: 6. The CDR3 has 18 residues. The V gene's germline CDR1 is SGHAT and CDR2 FQNNGV. This CDR3 is CASSLVRLAGGLTDTQYF. Written as DNA, the CDR3 is TGTGCCAGCAGCTTAGTTAGACTAGCGGGAGGCCTCACAGATACGCAGTATTTT.

This chain connects TRBV27 to TRBJ2-7, with D perhaps matching TRBD1 (6 bases). Trimming removed 4 bases at V and 0 bases at J, with 13 bases between. The CDR3 runs 15 residues. The germline CDR1 and CDR2 sequences are MNHEY and SMNVEV (reference sequence). CDR3 DNA: TGTGCCAGCAGTTCCCGACAGGCTTTCTCCTACGAGCAGTACTTC. Its protein product is CASSSRQAFSYEQYF.

The chain employs TRBV19 and TRBJ1-1, with D perhaps matching TRBD1 (6 bases). The germline CDR1 and CDR2 sequences are LNHDA and SQIVND (reference sequence). The V gene lost 5 bases and the J gene lost 1 base, with 11 bases spanning the gap. This CDR3 spans 14 amino acids. The CDR3: CASSSRTANTEAFF. For the CDR3, the DNA is TGTGCCAGTAGTTCCCGGACAGCGAACACTGAAGCTTTCTTT.

The rearrangement joins TRBV6-1 to TRBJ1-1; D gene uncertain. V gave up 3 bases and J gave up 6 bases, with 17 bases separating them. CDR1 MNHNS and CDR2 SASEGT come from the germline V gene. The CDR3 consists of 15 residues. DNA for the CDR3: TGTGCCAGCAGTGACCAGTTATCACAGCTCTCTGAAGCTTTCTTT. Translation gives CASSDQLSQLSEAFF.

J is TRBJ1-3 and V is TRBV13, with D unresolved. Per germline, CDR1 PRHDT and CDR2 FYEKMQ (reference sequence). Trimming left V 5 bases short and J 0 bases short, with 8 bases between. The CDR3 extends over 14 amino acids. The CDR3 loop is CASSLSRSGNTIYF. DNA of the CDR3: TGTGCCAGCAGCCTCAGTCGCTCTGGAAACACCATATATTTT.

The chain couples TRBV11-2 to TRBJ2-3, with 7 bases that match TRBD2. This CDR3 is built from 14 residues. Germline V gene sequence: CDR1 SGHAT, CDR2 FQNNGV. J gave up 8 bases and V 5 bases, and 10 bases lay outside the gene matches. CDR3 sequence (DNA): TGTGCCAGCAGCCCAGCGGGGAAGGGAAGTACGCAGTATTTT. Its translation is CASSPAGKGSTQYF.

The chain is built from TRBV6-5 and TRBJ1-2; TRBD1 is a possible D gene (5 bases). The CDR3 loop spans 15 amino acids. V shed 2 bases and J shed 2 bases, with 12 bases lying between them. Germline CDR1 MNHEY, CDR2 SVGAGI. The chain's CDR3 is CASSYGGAGNYGYTF. The DNA for the CDR3 is TGTGCCAGCAGTTACGGTGGGGCAGGCAACTATGGCTACACCTTC.

The chain joins TRBV6-5 to TRBJ1-1; 9 bases fit TRBD1. CDR1 MNHEY and CDR2 SVGAGI come from the germline V gene. V shed 6 bases, J shed 1 base, and the junction held 6 bases outside the gene matches. The length of the CDR3 is 15 residues. The CDR3 sequence is CASRGQGAGNTEAFF. As DNA, the CDR3 is TGTGCCAGCAGGGGACAGGGCGCCGGGAACACTGAAGCTTTCTTT.

The rearrangement links TRBV7-2 to TRBJ2-4; 7 bases line up with TRBD1. CDR1 is SGHTA and CDR2 is FQGNSA in the germline V gene. The V gene end was trimmed by 1 base and the J gene end by 8 bases; junction bases not matched to a gene: 5. The CDR3 covers 14 residues. The CDR3 DNA reads TGTGCCAGCAGCTTAGTAGACAGGGTAGACATTCAGTACTTC. The encoded protein is CASSLVDRVDIQYF.

This sequence joins TRBV4-3 and TRBJ1-2, with TRBD1 matching over 7 bases. Germline V lookup: CDR1 LGHNA, CDR2 YSLEER. The V segment lost 6 bases and the J segment 1 base; nucleotides outside the gene matches: 11. The CDR3 is 16 amino acids. CDR3 nucleotides: TGCGCCAGCAGTCGAACCGGGACAGATAATAACTATGGCTACACCTTC. Its translation is CASSRTGTDNNYGYTF.

The chain has TRBV7-2 and TRBJ2-7; tentatively, D is TRBD2 (5 bases). Trimming cost V 5 bases and J 3 bases, with 20 bases left between them. CDR3 size: 16 residues. Germline V gene data show CDR1 as SGHTA and CDR2 as FQGNSA. Here the CDR3 reads CASSPAMVLVGYEQYF. DNA of the CDR3: TGTGCCAGCAGCCCCGCCATGGTACTAGTAGGCTACGAGCAGTACTTC.

J is TRBJ1-1 and V is TRBV7-2, with 10 nucleotides matching TRBD1. The CDR3 has 15 residues. CDR1 is SGHTA and CDR2 is FQGNSA in the germline V gene. The junction had 2 bases not matched to a gene; V was cut back by 3 bases and J by 1 base. This chain's CDR3 is CASSFGDRGNTEAFF. The CDR3 DNA follows: TGTGCCAGCAGCTTTGGGGACAGGGGGAACACTGAAGCTTTCTTT.

The V and J genes are TRBV29-1 and TRBJ1-2; D gene unclear. CDR3 size: 14 residues. Trimming took off 7 bases at V and 4 bases at J, with 19 bases between the two ends. Germline assignment: CDR1 SQVTM and CDR2 ANQGSEA. The CDR3 region has the DNA TGCAGCGGCGTGGGAGGGAGTCGAAGCTATGGCTACACCTTC. Residues: CSGVGGSRSYGYTF.

This clone was observed a few times. The genes are TRBV30 and TRBJ2-7; D is possibly TRBD2 (6 bases). Germline CDR1 reads GTSNPN; CDR2 reads SVGIG (reference sequence). The V end was cut by 2 bases, the J end by 7 bases, with 15 bases between. The CDR3 contains 13 residues. The CDR3 DNA reads TGTGCCTGGAGTCGAGGGAGGTTCTGGGAGCAGTACTTC. This translates into CAWSRGRFWEQYF.

About this clone: At one end, the junction sequence differs from germline, possibly due to a read error. This chain links TRBV2 with TRBJ2-7, with TRBD2 as a possible D gene (5 bases). The CDR3 totals 12 residues. The germline V gene has CDR1 SNHLY and CDR2 FYNNEI. Written as DNA, the CDR3 is TGTGCCACCGCGACGGACTCCTACGAGCAATACTTC. As protein: CATATDSYEQYF. The full variable domain, rest sourced from reference TRBV2 and TRBJ2-7, is EPEVTQTPSHQVTQMGQEVILRCVPISNHLYFYWYRQILGQKVEFLVSFYNNEISEKSEIFDDQFSVERPDGSNFTLKIRSTKLEDSAMYFCATATDSYEQYFGPGTRLTVT.

This clone was seen more than once but under ten times. The rearrangement links TRBV6-1 to TRBJ2-1, with 11 bases aligning to TRBD2. V gave up 3 bases and J gave up 10 bases; unmatched junction bases: 14. The CDR3 has 17 amino acids. Germline assignment: CDR1 MNHNS and CDR2 SASEGT. The CDR3 spells CASSDGSGRAVLGEQFF. CDR3 nucleotide sequence: TGTGCCAGCAGTGATGGTAGCGGGAGGGCCGTGTTAGGGGAGCAGTTCTTC.

The V and J genes are TRBV6-1 and TRBJ1-2; D not resolved. The V gene's germline CDR1 is MNHNS and CDR2 SASEGT. This CDR3 is 14 amino acids long. V was cut by 8 bases and J by 4 bases, with 17 bases left in between. The CDR3 coding sequence is TGTGCCAGCGGGAAGCCTGAACTAGGCTATGGCTACACCTTC. The encoded protein is CASGKPELGYGYTF.

The genes are TRBV5-1 and TRBJ1-6; D might be TRBD1 (5 bases). In germline, CDR1 is SGHRS, CDR2 YFSETQ. The CDR3 loop spans 15 amino acids. V was shortened by 0 bases and J by 14 bases, with 18 bases between the two germline ends. The CDR3 sequence is CASSLDGGTGEALHF. The CDR3 DNA follows: TGCGCCAGCAGCTTGGATGGGGGGACCGGTGAGGCCCTCCACTTT.

The sample holds one count of this clone. The J gene is TRBJ2-1, the V gene TRBV7-9; a possible D gene is TRBD2 (5 bases). There are 19 residues in the CDR3. The V gene's germline CDR1 is SEHNR and CDR2 FQNEAQ (reference sequence). Trimming took off 4 bases at V and 0 bases at J, with 22 bases between the two ends. This chain's CDR3 is CASSSNPFRADSSYNEQFF. In DNA form, the CDR3 reads TGTGCCAGCAGCTCGAACCCCTTTCGAGCGGATAGCTCCTACAATGAGCAGTTCTTC.

The J gene is TRBJ2-2, the V gene TRBV5-4, with D perhaps matching TRBD1 (9 bases). V lost 2 bases to trimming and J lost 4 bases, with 21 bases between them. Germline V gene data show CDR1 as SGHNT and CDR2 as YYREEE (reference sequence). The CDR3 has 18 amino acids. The CDR3 reads CASSFPGTGTRGTGELFF. The CDR3 DNA sequence: TGTGCCAGCAGCTTCCCCGGGACAGGGACTAGGGGCACCGGGGAGCTGTTTTTT.

The chain couples TRBV5-4 to TRBJ2-1; TRBD2 matches at 10 bases. The junction had 0 bases not matched to a gene; V was cut back by 0 bases and J by 3 bases. This CDR3 is built from 15 residues. Germline V lookup: CDR1 SGHNT, CDR2 YYREEE (reference sequence). Written as DNA, the CDR3 is TGTGCCAGCAGCTTGGGGACTAGCGGCTACAATGAGCAGTTCTTC. Its protein product is CASSLGTSGYNEQFF.

This clone was recorded once. The chain employs TRBV4-3 and TRBJ1-1; TRBD1 aligns across 9 bases. Trimming cost V 0 bases and J 3 bases; bases outside gene matches: 8. The CDR3 length is 17 residues. Germline lookup yields CDR1 LGHNA and CDR2 YSLEER. CDR3 residues: CASSQEWGQGRDTEAFF. In nucleotides, the CDR3 is TGCGCCAGCAGCCAAGAATGGGGACAGGGTCGGGACACTGAAGCTTTCTTT.